Listed below are T cell receptor beta chains from one sample, sequenced in a study of early T cells in non-severe SARS-CoV-2 infection. TCRdb re-called the 5' RACE reads through MiXCR, storing one row per CDR3 protein. The sample holds more than 70,000 distinct CDR3 sequences, about 13% seen once. Material: whole blood. These receptors came from an adult who was a healthcare worker with PCR-confirmed SARS-CoV-2 infection or an uninfected control (not recorded which). The CDR3 runs from the conserved cysteine through the conserved F or W. D genes are given only for firm matches. Only some rows state a clone size, as once, few, many or a class for expanded clones.

j_call,clone_size,v_call,d_call,cdr3_aa,cdr3_nt
TRBJ2-7,many,TRBV28,.,CASSSADTEQYF,TGTGCCAGCAGTTCTGCCGACACAGAGCAGTACTTC
TRBJ2-7,.,TRBV28,TRBD2,CASSPFRRASGGYYEQYF,TGTGCCAGCAGTCCCTTCCGTCGGGCTAGCGGGGGGTACTACGAGCAGTACTTC
TRBJ1-1,.,TRBV7-2,.,CASSSRTSNTEAFF,TGTGCCAGCAGCTCCCGGACCTCTAACACTGAAGCTTTCTTT
TRBJ2-1,few,TRBV5-1,.,CASSPGLSGDEQFF,TGCGCCAGCAGCCCCGGACTATCCGGGGATGAGCAGTTCTTC
TRBJ2-3,many,TRBV7-7,.,CASSPDSLTDTQYF,TGTGCCAGCAGCCCTGACAGCCTCACAGATACGCAGTATTTT
TRBJ2-1,few,TRBV5-4,TRBD2,CASSLELTSAVSSYNEQFF,TGTGCCAGCAGCTTGGAATTGACTAGCGCGGTAAGCTCCTACAATGAGCAGTTCTTC
TRBJ2-7,.,TRBV9,TRBD2,CASSPRLAGAWEQYF,TGTGCCAGCAGCCCCCGATTAGCGGGGGCCTGGGAGCAGTACTTC
TRBJ2-7,.,TRBV13,TRBD1,CASSLGRETGVSYEQYF,TGTGCCAGCAGCTTAGGCCGAGAGACAGGGGTATCCTACGAGCAGTACTTC
TRBJ1-2,few,TRBV29-1,.,CSVDSTGTDGYTF,TGCAGCGTCGACTCGACGGGGACGGATGGCTACACCTTC
TRBJ2-1,.,TRBV5-1,TRBD2,CASSSTSGGNYEQFF,TGCGCCAGCAGCTCGACTAGCGGGGGGAACTATGAGCAGTTCTTC
TRBJ2-1,few,TRBV5-1,.,CASSLAGREVYNEQFF,TGCGCCAGCAGCTTGGCCGGAAGGGAGGTGTACAATGAGCAGTTCTTC
TRBJ1-4,many,TRBV28,TRBD1,CASSPLGDRAGEKLFF,TGTGCCAGCAGCCCCCTTGGTGACAGGGCGGGTGAAAAACTGTTTTTT
TRBJ1-2,.,TRBV29-1,.,CSVEGRLSYGYTF,TGCAGCGTTGAGGGCAGGCTATCCTATGGCTACACCTTC
TRBJ1-1,.,TRBV18,.,CASSLAPVNTEAFF,TGTGCCAGCTCACTCGCCCCAGTGAACACTGAAGCTTTCTTT
TRBJ2-7,few,TRBV5-1,TRBD1,CAIIGTVSYEQYF,TGCGCCATCATCGGGACAGTCTCCTACGAGCAGTACTTC
TRBJ2-5,.,TRBV2,.,CASKGPLGETQYF,TGTGCCAGCAAAGGACCCCTTGGAGAGACCCAGTACTTC
TRBJ2-1,.,TRBV7-8,.,CASSFGPRTAFFF,TGTGCCAGCAGCTTCGGTCCGAGGACAGCATTCTTCTTC
TRBJ1-2,.,TRBV10-2,TRBD1,CASSEWTGGNGYGYTF,TGCGCCAGCAGTGAATGGACAGGGGGCAATGGTTATGGCTACACCTTC
TRBJ1-1,few,TRBV30,.,CAWSVPHPAPEAFF,TGTGCCTGGAGTGTACCACACCCGGCCCCTGAAGCTTTCTTT
TRBJ2-2,many,TRBV29-1,.,CSVGGSGELFF,TGCAGCGTTGGTGGATCCGGGGAGCTGTTTTTT
TRBJ2-2,many,TRBV12-3/TRBV12-4,.,CASSFAGFTGELFF,TGTGCCAGCAGTTTTGCGGGTTTCACCGGGGAGCTGTTTTTT
TRBJ2-5,few,TRBV27,.,CASSLGWGAAQETQYF,TGTGCCAGCAGTTTAGGCTGGGGGGCTGCCCAAGAGACCCAGTACTTC
TRBJ1-1,.,TRBV20-1,.,CSALVRTHTEAFF,TGCAGTGCTCTAGTACGGACCCACACTGAAGCTTTCTTT
TRBJ1-2,few,TRBV12-3/TRBV12-4,.,CASSFGSRPYGYTF,TGTGCCAGCAGTTTTGGGTCAAGGCCCTATGGCTACACCTTC
TRBJ1-5,many,TRBV20-1,.,CSARNLQAHSNQPQHF,TGCAGTGCTCGCAACTTACAGGCTCATAGCAATCAGCCCCAGCATTTT
TRBJ2-5,few,TRBV5-5,.,CASATDSQETQYF,TGTGCCAGCGCGACTGACAGCCAAGAGACCCAGTACTTC
TRBJ2-3,.,TRBV29-1,TRBD1,CSVVRDSNPTDTQYF,TGCAGCGTTGTGAGGGACAGCAACCCCACAGATACGCAGTATTTT
TRBJ2-2,many,TRBV11-2,.,CASSFSGGIETGELFF,TGTGCCAGCAGCTTTTCTGGGGGGATCGAAACCGGGGAGCTGTTTTTT
TRBJ2-5,.,TRBV13,.,CASSLGPKETQYF,TGTGCCAGCAGCCTTGGACCCAAAGAGACCCAGTACTTC
TRBJ2-1,.,TRBV5-1,TRBD2,CASSVGLAPVNEQFF,TGCGCCAGCAGCGTGGGACTAGCTCCTGTCAATGAGCAGTTCTTC
TRBJ1-1,many,TRBV3-1,.,CASSYSPNTEAFF,TGTGCCAGCAGCTACAGCCCGAACACTGAAGCTTTCTTT
TRBJ2-7,many,TRBV11-2,TRBD1,CASRTPRDRAYEQYF,TGTGCCAGCAGAACCCCCCGGGACAGGGCCTACGAGCAGTACTTC
TRBJ2-1,many,TRBV2,.,CASWDTGPRGEQFF,TGTGCCAGCTGGGATACGGGACCCAGAGGAGAGCAGTTCTTC
TRBJ1-2,few,TRBV12-3/TRBV12-4,.,CASNPSSATYGYTF,TGTGCCAGCAACCCCTCCTCGGCCACCTATGGCTACACCTTC
TRBJ1-5,few,TRBV6-4,TRBD1,CASSARTGEQPQHF,TGTGCCAGCAGTGCTCGGACAGGGGAGCAGCCCCAGCATTTT
TRBJ1-2,few,TRBV10-2,.,CASSPDLDSPYGYTF,TGCGCCAGCAGTCCCGACCTGGACAGCCCATATGGCTACACCTTC
TRBJ2-5,.,TRBV28,TRBD1,CASKRGLETQYF,TGTGCCAGCAAGAGGGGGCTGGAGACCCAGTACTTC
TRBJ2-7,many,TRBV6-1,.,CASSRAFTYEQYF,TGTGCCAGCAGTAGGGCCTTCACTTACGAGCAGTACTTC
TRBJ1-6,many,TRBV25-1,.,CASSDGGLNSPLHF,TGTGCCAGCAGTGATGGGGGCCTGAATTCACCCCTCCACTTT
TRBJ2-7,many,TRBV3-1,.,CASSQDPGWDEQYF,TGTGCCAGCAGCCAAGACCCAGGTTGGGACGAGCAGTACTTC
TRBJ2-1,few,TRBV29-1,TRBD2,CSVSRGGMGNEQFF,TGCAGCGTTTCGCGGGGGGGCATGGGTAATGAGCAGTTCTTC
TRBJ2-7,.,TRBV5-1,.,CASSLVGVGYEQYF,TGCGCCAGCAGCTTGGTAGGGGTGGGATACGAGCAGTACTTC
TRBJ2-3,.,TRBV11-2,.,CASSLEPSRRTDTQYF,TGTGCCAGCAGCTTAGAGCCTAGCCGGAGGACAGATACGCAGTATTTT
TRBJ2-5,many,TRBV20-1,TRBD2,CSVRTSEWETQYF,TGCAGTGTCAGGACTAGCGAGTGGGAGACCCAGTACTTC
TRBJ2-1,few,TRBV5-5,.,CASRTTNNEQFF,TGTGCCAGCAGGACGACTAACAATGAGCAGTTCTTC
TRBJ1-4,.,TRBV20-1,.,CSAPGRTDEKLFF,TGCAGTGCTCCTGGTCGAACGGACGAAAAACTGTTTTTT
TRBJ2-2,few,TRBV29-1,.,CSVNSGSGTGELFF,TGCAGCGTTAATTCAGGGTCGGGCACCGGGGAGCTGTTTTTT
TRBJ2-5,.,TRBV20-1,.,CSASHQETQYF,TGCAGTGCTTCCCATCAAGAGACCCAGTACTTC